This TCR beta chain came from a study of CD8 T cells in ankylosing spondylitis. With 5 bases removed from V and 9 bases from J, the gap between germline ends came to 20 bases. Germline CDR1 and CDR2: SGHTA and FQGTGA. The CDR3 extends over 15 amino acids. TCRdb reprocessed the 5' RACE reads with MiXCR, giving one entry per CDR3 protein. Of 350,000 or so distinct CDR3 sequences in the sample, approximately 8% are singletons; the top ten hold less than 15%. Comment on this clonotype: Its target is unknown.

Study results and caveats: A TCR beta motif of several highly homologous variants appeared characteristic of ankylosing spondylitis blood.

This chain connects TRBV7-3 to TRBJ2-1, with unresolved D. The sample was blood, either unsorted or a sorted T cell fraction (not recorded which). The sequence was collected from a male donor with ankylosing spondylitis. CDR3: CASSRSPVGYAEQFF. In nucleotides, the CDR3 is TGTGCCAGCAGCAGGTCCCCGGTTGGTTACGCTGAGCAGTTCTTC.